This TCR beta chain came from a study of identical twins. TCRdb called the 5' RACE reads again in MiXCR, with one record for every CDR3 protein. The data contain roughly 290,000 distinct CDR3 sequences, just under 9.5% of them singletons. These data were also filed under a second study, of yellow fever vaccine responses in identical twins.

This clonotype was obtained from a woman younger than 35 in good health. Sequenced material: CD8+ T cells sorted from blood.

The CDR3 loop reads CSARAVVQTSYNEQFF. The DNA for the CDR3 is TGCAGTGCTAGAGCGGTTGTACAGACTTCCTACAATGAGCAGTTCTTC. The chain employs TRBV20-1 and TRBJ2-1; the D is unclear. In germline, CDR1 is DFQATT, CDR2 SNEGSKA (reference sequence). The length of the CDR3 is 16 residues. V lost 1 base and J lost 1, with 14 bases in between.